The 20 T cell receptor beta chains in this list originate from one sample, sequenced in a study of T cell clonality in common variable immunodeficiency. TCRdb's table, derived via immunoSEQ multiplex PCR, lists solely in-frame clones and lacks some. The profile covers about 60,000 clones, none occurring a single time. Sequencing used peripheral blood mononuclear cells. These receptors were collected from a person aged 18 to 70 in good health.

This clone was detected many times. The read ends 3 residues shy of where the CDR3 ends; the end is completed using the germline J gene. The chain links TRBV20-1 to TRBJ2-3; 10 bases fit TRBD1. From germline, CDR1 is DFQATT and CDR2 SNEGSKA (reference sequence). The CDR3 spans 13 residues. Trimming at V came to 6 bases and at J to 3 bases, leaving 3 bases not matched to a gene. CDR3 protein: CSARTGGTDTQYF. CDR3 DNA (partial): TGCAGTGCGAGGACAGGGGGTACAGATACG.

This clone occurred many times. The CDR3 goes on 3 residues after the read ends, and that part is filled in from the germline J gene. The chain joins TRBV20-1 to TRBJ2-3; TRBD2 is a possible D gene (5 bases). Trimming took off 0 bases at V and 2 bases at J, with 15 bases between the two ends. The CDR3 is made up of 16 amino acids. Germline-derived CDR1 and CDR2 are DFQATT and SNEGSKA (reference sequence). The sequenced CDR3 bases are TGCAGTGCTAGAGATCGACTCGAGCGGAACACAGATACG. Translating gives CSARDRLERNTDT. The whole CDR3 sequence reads CSARDRLERNTDTQYF.

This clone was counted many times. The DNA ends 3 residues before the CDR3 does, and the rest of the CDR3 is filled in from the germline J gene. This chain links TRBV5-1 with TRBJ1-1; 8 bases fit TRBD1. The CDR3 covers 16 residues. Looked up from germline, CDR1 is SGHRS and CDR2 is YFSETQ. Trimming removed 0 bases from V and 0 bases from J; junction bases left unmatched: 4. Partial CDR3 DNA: TGCGCCAGCAGCTTGGGGACAGGGAGTATGAACACTGAA. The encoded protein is CASSLGTGSMNTE. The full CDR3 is CASSLGTGSMNTEAFF.

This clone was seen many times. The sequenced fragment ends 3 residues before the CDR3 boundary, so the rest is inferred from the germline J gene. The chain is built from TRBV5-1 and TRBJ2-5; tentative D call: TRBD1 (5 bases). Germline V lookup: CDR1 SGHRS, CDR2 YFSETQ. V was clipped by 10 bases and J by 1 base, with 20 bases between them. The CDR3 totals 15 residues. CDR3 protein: CAAWGRGNFQETQYF. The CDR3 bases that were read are TGCGCCGCTTGGGGTAGGGGTAACTTCCAAGAGACC.

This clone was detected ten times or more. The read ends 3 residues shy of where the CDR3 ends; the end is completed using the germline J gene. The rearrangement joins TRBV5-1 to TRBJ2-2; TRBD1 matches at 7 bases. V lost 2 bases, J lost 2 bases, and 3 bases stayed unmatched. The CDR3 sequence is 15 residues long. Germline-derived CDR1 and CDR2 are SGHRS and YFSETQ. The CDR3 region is CASSFDRENTGELFF. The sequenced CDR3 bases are TGCGCCAGCAGCTTCGACAGGGAAAACACCGGGGAG. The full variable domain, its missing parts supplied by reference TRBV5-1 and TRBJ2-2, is KAGVTQTPRYLIKTRGQQVTLSCSPISGHRSVSWYQQTPGQGLQFLFEYFSETQRNKGNFPGRFSGRQFSNSRSEMNVSTLELGDSALYLCASSFDRENTGELFFGEGSRLTVL.

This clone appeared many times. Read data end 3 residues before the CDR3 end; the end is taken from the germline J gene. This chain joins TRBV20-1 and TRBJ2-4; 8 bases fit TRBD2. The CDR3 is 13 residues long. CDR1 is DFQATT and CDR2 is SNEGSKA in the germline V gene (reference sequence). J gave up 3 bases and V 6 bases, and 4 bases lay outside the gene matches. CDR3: CSAVLAGKNIQYF. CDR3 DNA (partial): TGCAGTGCAGTTCTAGCGGGCAAAAACATT.

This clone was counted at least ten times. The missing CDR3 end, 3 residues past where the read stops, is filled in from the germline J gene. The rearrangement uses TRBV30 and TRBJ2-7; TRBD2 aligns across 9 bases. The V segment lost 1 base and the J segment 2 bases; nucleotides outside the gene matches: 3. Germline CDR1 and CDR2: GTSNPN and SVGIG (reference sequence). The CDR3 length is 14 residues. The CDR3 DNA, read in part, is TGTGCCTGGAGTGCTAGCGGGAAACCCTACGAG. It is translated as CAWSASGKPYE. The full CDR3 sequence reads CAWSASGKPYEQYF.

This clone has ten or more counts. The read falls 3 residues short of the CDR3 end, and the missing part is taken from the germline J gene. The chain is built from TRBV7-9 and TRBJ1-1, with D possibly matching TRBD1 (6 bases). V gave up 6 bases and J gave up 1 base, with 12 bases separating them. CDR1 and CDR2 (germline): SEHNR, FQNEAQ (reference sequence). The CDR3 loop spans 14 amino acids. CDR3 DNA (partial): TGTGCCAGCAGGTCAGAGGGGGAGAACACTGAA. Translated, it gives CASRSEGENTE. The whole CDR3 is CASRSEGENTEAFF.

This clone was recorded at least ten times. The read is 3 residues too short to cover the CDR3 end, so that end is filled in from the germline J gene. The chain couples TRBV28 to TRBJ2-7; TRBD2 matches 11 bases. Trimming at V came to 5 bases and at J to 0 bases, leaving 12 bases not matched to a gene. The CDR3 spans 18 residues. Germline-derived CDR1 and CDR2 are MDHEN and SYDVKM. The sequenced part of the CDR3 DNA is TGTGCCAGCAGTACCCCGGGACTAGCGGAAACGTCCTCCTACGAG. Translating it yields CASSTPGLAETSSYE. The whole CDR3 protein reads CASSTPGLAETSSYEQYF.

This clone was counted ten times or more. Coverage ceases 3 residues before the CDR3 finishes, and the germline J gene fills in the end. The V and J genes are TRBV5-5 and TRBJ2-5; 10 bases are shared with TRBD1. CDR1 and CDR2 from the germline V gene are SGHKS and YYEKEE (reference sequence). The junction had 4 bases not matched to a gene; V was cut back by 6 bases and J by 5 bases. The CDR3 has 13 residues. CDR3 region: CASTGTGVETQYF. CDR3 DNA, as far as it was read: TGTGCCAGCACCGGGACAGGGGTGGAGACC.

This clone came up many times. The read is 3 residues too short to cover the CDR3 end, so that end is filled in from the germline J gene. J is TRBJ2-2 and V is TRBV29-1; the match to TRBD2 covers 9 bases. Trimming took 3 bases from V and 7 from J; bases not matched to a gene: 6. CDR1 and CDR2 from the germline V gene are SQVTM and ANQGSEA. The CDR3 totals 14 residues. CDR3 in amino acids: CSVDVAGAGGELFF. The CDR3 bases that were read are TGCAGCGTTGACGTAGCGGGAGCGGGCGGGGAG.

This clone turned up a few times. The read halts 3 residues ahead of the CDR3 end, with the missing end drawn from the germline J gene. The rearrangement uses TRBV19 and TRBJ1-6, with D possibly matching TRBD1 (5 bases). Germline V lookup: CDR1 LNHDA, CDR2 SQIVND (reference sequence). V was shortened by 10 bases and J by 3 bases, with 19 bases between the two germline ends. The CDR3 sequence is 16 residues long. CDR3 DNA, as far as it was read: TGTGCCACCGCGAACGAACAGGATATCTATAATTCACCC. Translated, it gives CATANEQDIYNSP. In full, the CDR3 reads CATANEQDIYNSPLHF.

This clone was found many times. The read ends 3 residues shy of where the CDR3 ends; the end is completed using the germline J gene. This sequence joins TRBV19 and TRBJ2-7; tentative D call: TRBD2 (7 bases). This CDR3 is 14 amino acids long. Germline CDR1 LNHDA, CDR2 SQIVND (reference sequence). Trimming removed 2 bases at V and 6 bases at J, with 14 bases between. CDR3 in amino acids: CASSISGGDFEQYF. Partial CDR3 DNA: TGTGCCAGTAGTATATCGGGGGGCGATTTCGAG.

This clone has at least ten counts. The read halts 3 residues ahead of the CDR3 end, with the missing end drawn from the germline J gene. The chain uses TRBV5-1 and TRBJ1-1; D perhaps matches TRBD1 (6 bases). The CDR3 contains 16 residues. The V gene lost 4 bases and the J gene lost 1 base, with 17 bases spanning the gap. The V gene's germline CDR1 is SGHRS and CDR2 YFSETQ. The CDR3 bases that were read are TGCGCCAGCAGCCGCTTACCCGACAGGACGAACACTGAA. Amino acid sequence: CASSRLPDRTNTE. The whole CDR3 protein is CASSRLPDRTNTEAFF.

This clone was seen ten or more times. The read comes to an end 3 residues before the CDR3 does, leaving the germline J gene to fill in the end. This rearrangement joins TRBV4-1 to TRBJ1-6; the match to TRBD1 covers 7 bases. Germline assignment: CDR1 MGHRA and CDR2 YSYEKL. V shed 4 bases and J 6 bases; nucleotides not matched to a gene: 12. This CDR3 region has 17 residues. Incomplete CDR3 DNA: TGCGCCAGCAGCCTTCACAGCAGGGGGGAAGGTAATTCACCC. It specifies CASSLHSRGEGNSP. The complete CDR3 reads CASSLHSRGEGNSPLHF.

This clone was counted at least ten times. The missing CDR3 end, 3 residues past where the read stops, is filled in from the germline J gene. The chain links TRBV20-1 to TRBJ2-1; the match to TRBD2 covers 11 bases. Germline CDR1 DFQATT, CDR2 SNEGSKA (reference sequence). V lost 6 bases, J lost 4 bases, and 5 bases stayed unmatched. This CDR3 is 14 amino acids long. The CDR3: CSARLAGQYNEQFF. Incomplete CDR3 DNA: TGCAGTGCCAGACTAGCGGGGCAATACAATGAG.

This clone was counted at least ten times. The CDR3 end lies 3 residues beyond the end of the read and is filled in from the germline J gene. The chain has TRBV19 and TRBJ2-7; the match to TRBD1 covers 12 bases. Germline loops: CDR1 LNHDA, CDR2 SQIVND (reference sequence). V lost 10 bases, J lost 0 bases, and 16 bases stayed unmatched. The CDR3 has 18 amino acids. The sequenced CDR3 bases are TGTGCCACCCCTACGAAACCGGGACAGGGGGCCGTCTCCTACGAG. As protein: CATPTKPGQGAVSYE. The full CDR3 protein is CATPTKPGQGAVSYEQYF.

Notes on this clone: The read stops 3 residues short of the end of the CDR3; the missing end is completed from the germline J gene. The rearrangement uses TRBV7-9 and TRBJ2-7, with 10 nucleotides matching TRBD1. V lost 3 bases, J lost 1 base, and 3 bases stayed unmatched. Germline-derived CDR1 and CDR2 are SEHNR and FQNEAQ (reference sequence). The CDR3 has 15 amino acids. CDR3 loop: CASSLDRGRSYEQYF. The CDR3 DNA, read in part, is TGTGCCAGCAGCTTGGACAGGGGGAGATCCTACGAG.

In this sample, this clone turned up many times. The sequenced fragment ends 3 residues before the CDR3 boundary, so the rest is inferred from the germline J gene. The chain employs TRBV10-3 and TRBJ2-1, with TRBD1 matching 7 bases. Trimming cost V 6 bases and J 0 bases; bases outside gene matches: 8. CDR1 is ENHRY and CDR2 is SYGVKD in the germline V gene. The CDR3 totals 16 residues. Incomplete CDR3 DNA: TGTGCCATCAGCGACAGGGACCTGGGCTCCTACAATGAG. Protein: CAISDRDLGSYNE. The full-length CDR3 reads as CAISDRDLGSYNEQFF.

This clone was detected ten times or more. The sequenced CDR3 bases are TGTGCCATCAGTGAGTCTCGGGAGACC. Protein: CAISESRET. From start to end, the CDR3 is CAISESRETQYF. V usage is TRBV10-3 and J usage is TRBJ2-5; D remains unclear. The CDR3 end falls 3 residues outside the read, so it is completed with the germline J gene. CDR1 and CDR2 (germline): ENHRY, SYGVKD. V was shortened by 0 bases and J by 5 bases, with 4 bases between the two germline ends. This CDR3 contains 12 residues.